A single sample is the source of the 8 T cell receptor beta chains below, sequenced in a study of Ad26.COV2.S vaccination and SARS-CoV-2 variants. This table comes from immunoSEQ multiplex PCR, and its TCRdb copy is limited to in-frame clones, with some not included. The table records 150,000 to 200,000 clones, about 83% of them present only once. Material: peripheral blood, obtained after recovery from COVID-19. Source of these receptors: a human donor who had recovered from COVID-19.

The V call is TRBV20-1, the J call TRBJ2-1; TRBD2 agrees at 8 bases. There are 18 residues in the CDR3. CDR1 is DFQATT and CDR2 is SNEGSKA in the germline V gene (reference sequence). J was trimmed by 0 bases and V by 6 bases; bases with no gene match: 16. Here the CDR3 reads CSASELASGQRSYNEQFF. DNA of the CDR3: TGCAGTGCGAGTGAGCTGGCTAGCGGGCAACGCTCCTACAATGAGCAGTTCTTC.

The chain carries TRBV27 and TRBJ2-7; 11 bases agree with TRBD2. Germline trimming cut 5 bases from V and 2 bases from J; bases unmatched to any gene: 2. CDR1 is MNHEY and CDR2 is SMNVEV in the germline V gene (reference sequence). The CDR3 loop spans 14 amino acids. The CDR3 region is CASSRTSGPYEQYF. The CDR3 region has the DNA TGTGCCAGCAGTCGGACTAGCGGGCCCTACGAGCAGTACTTC.

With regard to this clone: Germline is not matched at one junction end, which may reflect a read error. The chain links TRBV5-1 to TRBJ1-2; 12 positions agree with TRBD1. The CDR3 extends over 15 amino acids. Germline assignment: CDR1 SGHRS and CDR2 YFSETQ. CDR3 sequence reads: CASSLGTGGRPGYTF. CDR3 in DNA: TGCGCCAGCAGTTTGGGGACAGGGGGCCGTCCCGGCTACACCTTC.

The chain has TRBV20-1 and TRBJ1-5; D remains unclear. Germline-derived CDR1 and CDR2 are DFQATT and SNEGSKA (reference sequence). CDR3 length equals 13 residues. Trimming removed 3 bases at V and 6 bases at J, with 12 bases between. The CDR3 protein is CSASSPLFQPQHF. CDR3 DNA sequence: TGCAGTGCTAGTTCCCCTTTGTTTCAGCCCCAGCATTTT.

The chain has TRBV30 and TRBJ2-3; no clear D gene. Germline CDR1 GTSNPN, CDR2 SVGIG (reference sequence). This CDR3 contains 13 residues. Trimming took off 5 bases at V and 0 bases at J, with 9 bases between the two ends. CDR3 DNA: TGTGCCTGGGCTTCAGACAGCACAGATACGCAGTATTTT. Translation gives CAWASDSTDTQYF. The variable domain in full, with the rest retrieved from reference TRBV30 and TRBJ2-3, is SQTIHQWPATLVQPVGSPLSLECTVEGTSNPNLYWYRQAAGRGLQLLFYSVGIGQISSEVPQNLSASRPQDRQFILSSKKLLLSDSGFYLCAWASDSTDTQYFGPGTRLTVL.

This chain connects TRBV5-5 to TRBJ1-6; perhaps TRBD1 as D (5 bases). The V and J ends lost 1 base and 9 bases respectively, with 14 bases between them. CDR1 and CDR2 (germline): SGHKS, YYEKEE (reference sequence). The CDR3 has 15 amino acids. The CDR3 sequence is CASSLSGRVSSPLHF. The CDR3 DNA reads TGTGCCAGCAGCTTGTCGGGCAGGGTTAGTTCACCCCTCCACTTT.

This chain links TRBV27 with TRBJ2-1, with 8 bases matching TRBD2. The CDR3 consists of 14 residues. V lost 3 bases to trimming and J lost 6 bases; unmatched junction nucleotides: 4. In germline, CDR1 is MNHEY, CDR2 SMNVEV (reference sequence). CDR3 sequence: CASSFSGTGNEQFF. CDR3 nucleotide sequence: TGTGCCAGCAGTTTTAGCGGGACGGGCAATGAGCAGTTCTTC.

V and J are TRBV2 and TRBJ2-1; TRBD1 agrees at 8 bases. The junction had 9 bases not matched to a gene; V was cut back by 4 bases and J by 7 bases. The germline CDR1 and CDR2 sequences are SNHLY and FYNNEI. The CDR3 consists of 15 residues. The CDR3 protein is CASSVFGQGGNEQFF. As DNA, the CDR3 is TGTGCCAGCAGTGTTTTTGGACAGGGCGGGAATGAGCAGTTCTTC.